A single count supports the clone carrying this T cell receptor beta chain. Its antigen is unidentified. This sample was taken from a study of T cell responses to AZD1222 COVID-19 vaccine. General observations from the study: The donor cohort was predominantly white British with a female majority, and clonal diversity may have been underestimated.

Method: immunoSEQ multiplex PCR; TCRdb's copy keeps in-frame clones and lacks some. The sample lists roughly 170,000 clones, roughly 94% occurring once. The germline V and J ends were trimmed by 3 bases and 1 base, with 5 bases remaining between them. The germline V gene has CDR1 MNHEY and CDR2 SVGAGI. The length of the CDR3 is 13 residues. Here the sequenced sample was peripheral blood, taken 28 days after the second AZD1222 dose. The V and J genes are TRBV6-5 and TRBJ2-3; D remains ambiguous. The receptor's source is an adult who received the AZD1222 COVID-19 vaccine. The CDR3 spells CASSYQRTDTQYF. CDR3 DNA: TGTGCCAGCAGTTATCAACGCACAGATACGCAGTATTTT.